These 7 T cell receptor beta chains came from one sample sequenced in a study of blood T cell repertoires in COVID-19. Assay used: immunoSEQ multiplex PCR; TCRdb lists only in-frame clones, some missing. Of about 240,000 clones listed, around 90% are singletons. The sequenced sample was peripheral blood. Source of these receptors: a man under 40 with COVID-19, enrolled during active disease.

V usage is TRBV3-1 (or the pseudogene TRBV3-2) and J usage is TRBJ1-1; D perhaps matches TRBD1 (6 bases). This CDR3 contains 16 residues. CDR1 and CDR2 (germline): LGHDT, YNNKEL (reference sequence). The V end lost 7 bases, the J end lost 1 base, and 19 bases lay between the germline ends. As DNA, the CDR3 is TGTGCCAGCACCGGTTTCCCGGGACATACGAACACTGAAGCTTTCTTT. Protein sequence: CASTGFPGHTNTEAFF.

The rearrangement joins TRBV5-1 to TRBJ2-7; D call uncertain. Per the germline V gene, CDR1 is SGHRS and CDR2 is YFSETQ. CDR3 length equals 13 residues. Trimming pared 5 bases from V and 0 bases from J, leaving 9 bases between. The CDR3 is CASRSVISYEQYF. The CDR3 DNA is TGCGCCAGCAGATCCGTAATCTCCTACGAGCAGTACTTC.

The CDR3 region is CASKQVTGYAEAFF. The CDR3 nucleotides are TGTGCCAGTAAACAGGTTACTGGGTATGCTGAAGCTTTCTTT. The rearrangement links TRBV7-9 to TRBJ1-1, with D tentatively TRBD1 (5 bases). The germline V and J ends were trimmed by 9 bases and 6 bases, with 20 bases remaining between them. The CDR3 is 14 amino acids. Per the germline V gene, CDR1 is SEHNR and CDR2 is FQNEAQ (reference sequence).

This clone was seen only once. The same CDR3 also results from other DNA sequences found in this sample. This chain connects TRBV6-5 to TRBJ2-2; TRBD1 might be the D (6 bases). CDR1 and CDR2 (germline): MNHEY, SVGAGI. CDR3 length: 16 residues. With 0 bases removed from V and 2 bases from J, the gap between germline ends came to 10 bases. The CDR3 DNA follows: TGTGCCAGCAGTTACTCGAGACAGGTTAACACCGGGGAGCTGTTTTTT. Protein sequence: CASSYSRQVNTGELFF.

DNA of the CDR3: TGTGCCAGCAGCGTAGGCAGGGAGGGCTCCTACGAGCAGTACTTC. It is translated as CASSVGREGSYEQYF. This chain connects TRBV9 to TRBJ2-7, with 7 bases matching TRBD2. CDR1 SGDLS and CDR2 YYNGEE come from the germline V gene. V shed 0 bases and J 0 bases; nucleotides not matched to a gene: 3. The CDR3 is 15 residues long.

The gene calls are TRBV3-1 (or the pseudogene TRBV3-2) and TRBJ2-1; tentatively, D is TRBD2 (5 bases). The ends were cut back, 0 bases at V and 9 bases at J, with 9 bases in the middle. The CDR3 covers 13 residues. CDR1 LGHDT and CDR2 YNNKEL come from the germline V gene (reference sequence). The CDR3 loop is CASSQDRGGEQFF. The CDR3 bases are TGTGCCAGCAGCCAAGATCGGGGTGGTGAGCAGTTCTTC.

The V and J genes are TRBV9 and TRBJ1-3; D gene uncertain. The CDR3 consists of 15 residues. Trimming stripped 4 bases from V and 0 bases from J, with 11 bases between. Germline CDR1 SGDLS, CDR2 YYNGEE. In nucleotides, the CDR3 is TGTGCCAGCAGCCGGGTCCCAAACTCTGGAAACACCATATATTTT. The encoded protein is CASSRVPNSGNTIYF. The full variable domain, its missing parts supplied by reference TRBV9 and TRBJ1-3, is DSGVTQTPKHLITATGQRVTLRCSPRSGDLSVYWYQQSLDQGLQFLIQYYNGEERAKGNILERFSAQQFPDLHSELNLSSLELGDSALYFCASSRVPNSGNTIYFGEGSWLTVV.